The clone carrying this TCR beta chain was detected once. From germline, CDR1 is MDHEN and CDR2 SYDVKM. CDR3 length equals 14 residues. V lost 8 bases and J lost 5; bases outside the gene matches: 9. Authors' processing steps: For nucleated cells, counts were estimated from reference gene primer amplification. Measured with immunoSEQ multiplex PCR; TCRdb has only the in-frame clones, and not every one. Clone size and V and J calls were adopted from that table, with D and trimming inferred from the DNA. The profile shows roughly 250,000 clones, roughly 87% of them singletons. This sample was included in a study of blood T cell repertoires in COVID-19. Overall study: Whether acute or convalescent, the COVID-19 samples came from the United States, Italy and Spain. T cells, B-cell-depleted T cells, or PBMCs supplied cDNA or gDNA.

Clinical histories supplied by participants themselves formed the basis of cohort assignment. The clonotype comes from a woman in her 30s with acute COVID-19. Specimen: PBMCs or T cells enriched from blood (not recorded which). The chain combines TRBV28 with TRBJ1-1; TRBD1 agrees at 9 bases. The CDR3 sequence: CASGDRTGDTEAFF. The CDR3 DNA sequence: TGTGCCAGCGGAGACCGGACAGGGGATACTGAAGCTTTCTTT.